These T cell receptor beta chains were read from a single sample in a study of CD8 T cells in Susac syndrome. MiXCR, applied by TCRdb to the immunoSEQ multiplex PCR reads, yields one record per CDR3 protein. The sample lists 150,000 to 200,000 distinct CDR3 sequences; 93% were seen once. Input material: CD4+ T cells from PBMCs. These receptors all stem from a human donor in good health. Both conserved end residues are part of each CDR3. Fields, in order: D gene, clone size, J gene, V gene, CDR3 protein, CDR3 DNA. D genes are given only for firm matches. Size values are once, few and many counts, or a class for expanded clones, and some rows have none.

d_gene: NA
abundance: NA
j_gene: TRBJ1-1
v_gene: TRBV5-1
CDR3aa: CASSRQLAGAMNTEAFF
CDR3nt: TGCGCCAGCAGCCGACAGTTGGCAGGGGCAATGAACACTGAAGCTTTCTTT

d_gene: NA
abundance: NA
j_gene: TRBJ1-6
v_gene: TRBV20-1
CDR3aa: CSARDDLRQVSNSPLHF
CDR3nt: TGCAGTGCTAGAGATGATCTGCGACAGGTTTCGAATTCACCCCTCCACTTT

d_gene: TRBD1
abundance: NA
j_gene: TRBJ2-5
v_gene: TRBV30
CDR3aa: CAWSRDRGHETQYF
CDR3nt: TGTGCCTGGAGCCGGGACAGGGGGCATGAGACCCAGTACTTC

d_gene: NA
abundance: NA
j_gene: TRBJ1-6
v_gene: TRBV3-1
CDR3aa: CASSQGFNSPLHF
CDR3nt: TGTGCCAGCAGCCAAGGGTTCAATTCACCCCTCCACTTT

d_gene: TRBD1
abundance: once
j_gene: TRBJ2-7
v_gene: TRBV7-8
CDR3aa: CASSLGTGEGYEQYF
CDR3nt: TGTGCCAGCAGCTTAGGGACAGGGGAAGGCTACGAGCAGTACTTC

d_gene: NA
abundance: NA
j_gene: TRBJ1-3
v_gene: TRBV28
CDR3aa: CASSYHLSGSGNTIYF
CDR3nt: TGTGCCAGCAGCTATCACCTCAGTGGCTCTGGAAACACCATATATTTT

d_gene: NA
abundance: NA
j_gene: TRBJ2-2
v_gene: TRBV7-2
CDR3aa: CASSFSNTGELFF
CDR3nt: TGTGCCAGCAGCTTCTCGAACACCGGGGAGCTGTTTTTT

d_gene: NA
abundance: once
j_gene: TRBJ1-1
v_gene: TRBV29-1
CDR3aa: CSVGGGLYEAFF
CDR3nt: TGCAGCGTTGGCGGCGGTTTATATGAAGCTTTCTTT

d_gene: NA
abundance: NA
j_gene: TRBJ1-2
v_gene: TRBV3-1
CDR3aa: CASSQDRGSYGYTF
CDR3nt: TGTGCCAGCAGCCAAGATCGAGGGTCCTATGGCTACACCTTC

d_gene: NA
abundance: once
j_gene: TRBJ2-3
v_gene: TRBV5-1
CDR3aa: CASSIGSTDTQYF
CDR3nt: TGCGCCAGCAGCATAGGGAGCACAGATACGCAGTATTTT

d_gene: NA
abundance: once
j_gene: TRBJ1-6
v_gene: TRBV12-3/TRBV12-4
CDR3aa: CASSSFWFSPLHF
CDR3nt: TGTGCCAGCAGTTCGTTCTGGTTTTCACCCCTCCACTTT

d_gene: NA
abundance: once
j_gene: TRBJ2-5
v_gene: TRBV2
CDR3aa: CAQGGVLETQYF
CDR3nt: TGTGCCCAGGGGGGTGTCTTGGAGACCCAGTACTTC

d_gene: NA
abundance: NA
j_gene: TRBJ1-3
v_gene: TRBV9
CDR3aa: CASWTLSSGNTIYF
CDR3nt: TGTGCCAGCTGGACTCTCTCCTCTGGAAACACCATATATTTT

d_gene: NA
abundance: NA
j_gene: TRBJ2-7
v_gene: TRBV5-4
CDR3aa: CASSLDVGAYEQYF
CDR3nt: TGTGCCAGCAGCTTGGATGTGGGCGCCTACGAGCAGTACTTC

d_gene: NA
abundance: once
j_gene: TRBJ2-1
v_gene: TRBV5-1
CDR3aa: CASSLSGQSSYNEQFF
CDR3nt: TGCGCCAGCAGCTTGTCGGGTCAGAGCTCCTACAATGAGCAGTTCTTC

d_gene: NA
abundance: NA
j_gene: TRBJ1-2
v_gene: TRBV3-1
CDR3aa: CASSQDLGGYGYTF
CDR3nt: TGTGCCAGCAGCCAAGATCTTGGGGGGTATGGCTACACCTTC

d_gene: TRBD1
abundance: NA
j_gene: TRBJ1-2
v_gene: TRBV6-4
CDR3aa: CASSPRTGTNYGYTF
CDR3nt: TGTGCCAGCAGTCCCCGGACAGGGACTAACTATGGCTACACCTTC

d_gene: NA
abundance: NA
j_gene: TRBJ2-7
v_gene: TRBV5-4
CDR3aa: CASSSSWGADEQYF
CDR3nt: TGTGCCAGCAGCTCTTCGTGGGGGGCTGACGAGCAGTACTTC

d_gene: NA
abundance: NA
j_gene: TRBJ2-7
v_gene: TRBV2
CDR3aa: CASSEWGSPLYEQYF
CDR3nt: TGTGCCAGCAGTGAATGGGGGAGCCCCCTCTACGAGCAGTACTTC

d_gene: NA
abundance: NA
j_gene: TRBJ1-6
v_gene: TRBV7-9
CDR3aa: CAGGQLNSPLHF
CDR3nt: TGTGCCGGCGGGCAGTTAAATTCACCCCTCCACTTT

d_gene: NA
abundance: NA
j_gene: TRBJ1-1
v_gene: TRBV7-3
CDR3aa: CASSQQDIGYGEAFF
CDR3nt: TGTGCCAGCAGCCAACAAGATATAGGGTATGGTGAAGCTTTCTTT

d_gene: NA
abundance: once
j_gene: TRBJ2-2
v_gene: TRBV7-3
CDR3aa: CASSFLQGSNTGELFF
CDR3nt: TGTGCCAGCAGCTTTTTACAGGGATCGAACACCGGGGAGCTGTTTTTT

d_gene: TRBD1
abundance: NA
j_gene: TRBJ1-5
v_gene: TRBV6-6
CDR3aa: CASSYLGQGSNQPQHF
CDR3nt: TGTGCCAGCAGTTACTTGGGACAGGGGTCCAATCAGCCCCAGCATTTT

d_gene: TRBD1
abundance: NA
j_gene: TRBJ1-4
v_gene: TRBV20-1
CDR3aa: CSASSSGTALNEKLFF
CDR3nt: TGCAGTGCTTCGTCATCCGGGACAGCCCTTAATGAAAAACTGTTTTTT

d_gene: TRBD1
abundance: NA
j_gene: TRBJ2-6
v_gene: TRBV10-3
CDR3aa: CAIRGQGPSGANVLTF
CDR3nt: TGTGCCATCCGGGGACAGGGGCCGTCTGGGGCCAACGTCCTGACTTTC

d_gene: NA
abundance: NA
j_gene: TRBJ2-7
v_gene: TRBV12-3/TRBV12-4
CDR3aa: CASSYIGLGSYEQYF
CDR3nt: TGTGCCAGCAGTTATATAGGGTTGGGGTCCTACGAGCAGTACTTC

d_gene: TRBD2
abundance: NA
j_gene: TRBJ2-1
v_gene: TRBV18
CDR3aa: CASSPPGTSGYNEQFF
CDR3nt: TGTGCCAGCTCACCACCCGGGACTAGCGGCTACAATGAGCAGTTCTTC